The source of this T cell receptor (beta chain) is a study of identical twins. In this sample, this clonotype turned up a few times. Germline loops: CDR1 DFQATT, CDR2 SNEGSKA (reference sequence). Trimming stripped 5 bases from V and 9 bases from J, with 15 bases between. There are 12 residues in the CDR3. cDNA carried unique molecular identifiers, and a universal primer site was added by template switching. TCRdb called the 5' RACE reads again in MiXCR, with one record for every CDR3 protein. The profile shows over 600,000 distinct CDR3 sequences, around 21% of them singletons. In addition, the sample was reused for a study of T cells expressing NK-cell markers.

This sequence originates from a woman between 18 and 29 years old in good health. V usage is TRBV20-1 and J usage is TRBJ2-3, with a tentative D call TRBD2 (7 bases). Sequenced sample: PBMCs. CDR3 region: CSAWGQGGTQYF. In DNA form, the CDR3 reads TGCAGTGCTTGGGGGCAGGGAGGGACGCAGTATTTT.